The source of this TCR beta chain is a study of blood T cell repertoires in COVID-19. Authors' data handling: Amplifying reference gene primers gave estimates of nucleated cell counts. Clones were read by immunoSEQ multiplex PCR, and TCRdb kept only the in-frame ones, dropping some. The D gene and trimming were derived from the DNA, and the V and J assignments and clone size from that table. The sample has 180,000 or so clones, roughly 86% seen once. In its sample, this clone was seen once. Per germline, CDR1 SGDLS and CDR2 YYNGEE. The CDR3 spans 15 residues. Trimming removed 6 bases at V and 0 bases at J, with 15 bases between.

The chain carries TRBV9 and TRBJ1-2, with D maybe TRBD1 (5 bases). Specimen: peripheral blood. The clonotype originates from a man aged 35 to 55 with active or convalescent COVID-19. The CDR3 sequence is CASTPTQGSNYGYTF. In nucleotides, the CDR3 is TGTGCCAGCACTCCCACCCAGGGATCTAACTATGGCTACACCTTC.